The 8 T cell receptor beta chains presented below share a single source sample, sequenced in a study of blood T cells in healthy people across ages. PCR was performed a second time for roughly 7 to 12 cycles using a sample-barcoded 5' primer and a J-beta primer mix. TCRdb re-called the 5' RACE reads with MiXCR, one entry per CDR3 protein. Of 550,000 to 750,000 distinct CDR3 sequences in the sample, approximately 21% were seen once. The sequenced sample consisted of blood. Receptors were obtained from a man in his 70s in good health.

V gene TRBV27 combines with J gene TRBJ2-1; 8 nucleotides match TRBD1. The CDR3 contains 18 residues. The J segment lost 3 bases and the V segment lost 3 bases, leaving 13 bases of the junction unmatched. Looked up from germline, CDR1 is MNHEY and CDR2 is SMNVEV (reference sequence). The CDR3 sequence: CASSFIGIGTGIYNEQFF. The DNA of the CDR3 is TGTGCCAGCAGTTTCATCGGAATCGGGACAGGCATCTACAATGAGCAGTTCTTC.

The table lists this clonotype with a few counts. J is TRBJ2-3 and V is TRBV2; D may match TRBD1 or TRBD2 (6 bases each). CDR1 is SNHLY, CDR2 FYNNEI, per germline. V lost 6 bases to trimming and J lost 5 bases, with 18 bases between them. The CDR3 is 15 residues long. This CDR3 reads CASRGPPRGLDTQYF. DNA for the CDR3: TGTGCCAGCAGGGGACCCCCCAGGGGACTAGATACGCAGTATTTT.

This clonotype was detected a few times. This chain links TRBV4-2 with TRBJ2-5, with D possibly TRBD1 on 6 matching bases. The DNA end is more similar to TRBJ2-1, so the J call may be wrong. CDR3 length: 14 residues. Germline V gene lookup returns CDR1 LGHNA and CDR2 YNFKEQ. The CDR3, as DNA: TGTGCCAGCAGCCAACCTGGACAGAGAAATGAGCAGTTCTTC. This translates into CASSQPGQRNEQFF.

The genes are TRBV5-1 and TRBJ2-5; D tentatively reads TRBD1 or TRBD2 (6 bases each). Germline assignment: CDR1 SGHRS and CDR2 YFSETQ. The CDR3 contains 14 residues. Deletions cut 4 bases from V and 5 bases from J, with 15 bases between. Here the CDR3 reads CASSDQGGMETQYF. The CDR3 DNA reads TGCGCCAGCAGCGACCAAGGGGGGATGGAGACCCAGTACTTC.

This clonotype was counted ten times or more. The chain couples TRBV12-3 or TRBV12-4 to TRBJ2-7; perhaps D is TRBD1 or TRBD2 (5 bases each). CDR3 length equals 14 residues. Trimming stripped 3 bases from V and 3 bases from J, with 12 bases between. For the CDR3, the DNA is TGTGCCAGCAGTTTTGTTTTGGGGGACTACGAGCAGTACTTC. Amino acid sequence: CASSFVLGDYEQYF.

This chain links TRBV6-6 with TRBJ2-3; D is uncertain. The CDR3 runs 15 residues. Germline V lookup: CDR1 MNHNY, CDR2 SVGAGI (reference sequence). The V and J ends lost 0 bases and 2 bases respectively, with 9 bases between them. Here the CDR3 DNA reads TGTGCCAGCAGTTACTCGTTTGGTTTCACAGATACGCAGTATTTT. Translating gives CASSYSFGFTDTQYF.

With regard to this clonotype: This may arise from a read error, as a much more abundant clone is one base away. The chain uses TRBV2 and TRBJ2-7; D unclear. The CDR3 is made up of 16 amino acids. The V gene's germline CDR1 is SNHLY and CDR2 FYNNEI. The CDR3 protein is CASSEGWAPMVYEQHF. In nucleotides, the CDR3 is TGTGCCAGCAGTGAAGGATGGGCCCCAATGGTTTACGAGCAGCACTTC.

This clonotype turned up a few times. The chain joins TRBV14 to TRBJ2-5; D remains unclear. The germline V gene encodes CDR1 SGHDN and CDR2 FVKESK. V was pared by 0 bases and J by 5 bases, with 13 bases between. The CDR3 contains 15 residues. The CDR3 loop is CASSQDSKFLETQYF. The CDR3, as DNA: TGTGCCAGCAGCCAAGATAGCAAGTTTCTGGAGACCCAGTACTTC. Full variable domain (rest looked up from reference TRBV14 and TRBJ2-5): EAGVTQFPSHSVIEKGQTVTLRCDPISGHDNLYWYRRVMGKEIKFLLHFVKESKQDESGMPNNRFLAERTGGTYSTLKVQPAELEDSGVYFCASSQDSKFLETQYFGPGTRLLVL.